The 16 T cell receptor beta chains listed next were all sequenced from one sample in a study of breast tumors, draining lymph nodes, adjacent tissues. Samples came from axillary lymph nodes draining the breast cancer. Via MiXCR, TCRdb re-called the multiplex PCR reads, giving one row per CDR3 protein. The sample records 150,000 or so distinct CDR3 sequences, around a third being singletons. Sample: axillary lymph node tissue. The receptors stem from a female donor with breast cancer. Some clones in this sample may be carry-over from other donors' samples.

This clonotype has more than one count but fewer than ten. The chain combines TRBV9 with TRBJ2-3; 8 bases fit TRBD2. This CDR3 contains 16 residues. The junction had 7 bases not matched to a gene; V was cut back by 2 bases and J by 2 bases. CDR1 and CDR2 from the germline V gene are SGDLS and YYNGEE. CDR3 sequence (DNA): TGTGCCAGCAGCGTTGCCGGCGGGGGGACCACAGATACGCAGTATTTT. Translation: CASSVAGGGTTDTQYF.

This clonotype was observed a handful of times. A much larger clone is a single base away; this may be a read error. The chain carries TRBV6-2 or TRBV6-3 and TRBJ2-7, with D uncertain. CDR1 and CDR2 from the germline V gene are MNHEY and SVGEGT. There are 12 residues in the CDR3. The CDR3 reads CACGLFPGERYF. CDR3 nucleotide sequence: TGTGCTTGTGGCCTCTTCCCCGGCGAGCGGTACTTC.

This clonotype was counted many times. The chain links TRBV7-2 to TRBJ1-5; D remains unclear. The germline V gene has CDR1 SGHTA and CDR2 FQGNSA. The CDR3 loop spans 13 amino acids. V lost 3 bases, J lost 6 bases, and 9 bases lay in between. The CDR3 reads CASSFDITQPQHF. DNA of the CDR3: TGTGCCAGCAGCTTTGACATTACTCAGCCCCAGCATTTT.

This clonotype has ten or more counts. The chain links TRBV30 to TRBJ1-5, with D unresolved. The V and J ends lost 5 bases and 0 bases respectively, with 8 bases between them. CDR1 and CDR2 from the germline V gene are GTSNPN and SVGIG (reference sequence). The CDR3 is made up of 13 amino acids. CDR3 amino acids: CAWARLSNQPQHF. Written as DNA, the CDR3 is TGTGCCTGGGCTCGACTTAGCAATCAGCCCCAGCATTTT. The variable domain in full, with the rest retrieved from reference TRBV30 and TRBJ1-5, is SQTIHQWPATLVQPVGSPLSLECTVEGTSNPNLYWYRQAAGRGLQLLFYSVGIGQISSEVPQNLSASRPQDRQFILSSKKLLLSDSGFYLCAWARLSNQPQHFGDGTRLSIL.

This clonotype was observed many times. A read error may produce the germline difference seen at one junction end. The chain combines TRBV6-5 with TRBJ2-7, with TRBD1 identical over 7 bases. The CDR3 covers 14 residues. Germline V lookup: CDR1 MNHEY, CDR2 SVGAGI. CDR3 region: CASSHSTQGHEQYF. The CDR3 DNA is TGTGCCAGCAGTCACTCGACACAGGGGCACGAGCAGTACTTC.

This clonotype was recorded at least ten times. The chain recombines TRBV6-2 or TRBV6-3 with TRBJ2-1; 8 bases align to TRBD2. Germline lookup yields CDR1 MNHEY and CDR2 SVGEGT. The CDR3 runs 15 residues. The V gene end was trimmed by 8 bases and the J gene end by 4 bases; junction bases not matched to a gene: 10. The CDR3 here is CASRTRTSRYNEQFF. The CDR3 bases are TGTGCCAGCCGGACTAGGACTAGCAGATACAATGAGCAGTTCTTC.

At least ten counts were recorded for this clonotype. The V and J genes are TRBV7-3 and TRBJ2-2; TRBD1 aligns across 9 bases. The V gene's germline CDR1 is SGHTA and CDR2 FQGTGA. J lost 6 bases, V lost 2 bases, and 7 bases had no gene match. The CDR3 runs 16 residues. CDR3 DNA: TGTGCCAGCAGCTTAGTAAGGACAGGGGAGGCCGGGGAGCTGTTTTTT. The encoded protein is CASSLVRTGEAGELFF.

Points on this clonotype: A read error may explain this, as a much larger clone is one base away. Given the absence of the conserved phenylalanine or tryptophan at the CDR3 end, a read error is likely. V is TRBV9 and J is TRBJ1-2; maybe TRBD1 (5 bases). The length of the CDR3 is 13 residues. Germline assignment: CDR1 SGDLS and CDR2 YYNGEE. V gave up 3 bases and J gave up 8 bases, with 14 bases separating them. CDR3 nucleotide sequence: TGTGCCAGCAGCGAGGGGCAGGGAGCAGGCTACACCTCC. It is translated as CASSEGQGAGYTS.

This clonotype occurred many times. V is TRBV14 and J is TRBJ2-7, with a weak D call TRBD2 (6 bases). V gave up 0 bases and J gave up 7 bases, with 16 bases separating them. The CDR3 is 15 amino acids. Germline-derived CDR1 and CDR2 are SGHDN and FVKESK. In DNA form, the CDR3 reads TGTGCCAGCAGCCAAGAGTGGGGACTTACGAAGGAGCAGTACTTC. It is translated as CASSQEWGLTKEQYF.

This clonotype was picked up many times. This chain connects TRBV27 to TRBJ2-5; D ambiguous. V was trimmed by 3 bases and J by 4 bases, leaving 12 bases between them. CDR1 and CDR2 from the germline V gene are MNHEY and SMNVEV (reference sequence). The CDR3 loop spans 14 amino acids. The DNA of the CDR3 is TGTGCCAGCAGTTTTTTGTCTGAATTAGAGACCCAGTACTTC. It translates to CASSFLSELETQYF.

Notes on this clonotype: The junction does not match germline at one end; this may be a read error. This rearrangement joins TRBV6-1 to TRBJ1-4, with D possibly being TRBD1 (5 bases). Germline lookup yields CDR1 MNHNS and CDR2 SASEGT. The CDR3 spans 16 residues. CDR3 in DNA: TGTGCCAGCAGAATTCAGGGCCTCAGGACTAATGAAAAACTGCTTTTT. Its translation: CASRIQGLRTNEKLLF.

This clonotype appeared many times. The CDR3 loop is CAISEGTDYEQYF. CDR3 nucleotide sequence: TGTGCCATCAGTGAGGGGACAGACTACGAGCAGTACTTC. The chain links TRBV10-3 to TRBJ2-7, with TRBD1 matching over 7 bases. CDR1 is ENHRY and CDR2 is SYGVKD in the germline V gene. The CDR3 extends over 13 amino acids. The V segment lost 2 bases and the J segment 3 bases; nucleotides outside the gene matches: 1.

This clonotype was counted ten times or more. The CDR3 sequence: CASRLAGRLEQFF. The DNA for the CDR3 is TGTGCCAGCAGACTAGCGGGAAGGTTGGAGCAGTTCTTC. J is TRBJ2-1 and V is TRBV28; TRBD2 agrees at 10 bases. Looked up from germline, CDR1 is MDHEN and CDR2 is SYDVKM. Unmatched junction bases numbered 6, after V lost 6 bases and J lost 10 bases. This CDR3 contains 13 residues.

This clonotype was recorded many times. The junction and the germline gene differ at one end; a read error may be behind it. The chain uses TRBV5-1 and TRBJ2-3; no reliable D call. Germline lookup yields CDR1 SGHRS and CDR2 YFSETQ. This CDR3 is built from 12 residues. As DNA, the CDR3 is TGTGCCAGCAGCGTAGGCATAGATACGCAGTATTTT. It specifies CASSVGIDTQYF.

The sample holds many counts of this clonotype. The V gene is TRBV24-1, the J gene TRBJ2-1, with 9 bases matching TRBD1. Germline assignment: CDR1 KGHDR and CDR2 SFDVKD. The junction had 3 bases not matched to a gene; V was cut back by 5 bases and J by 2 bases. This CDR3 has 15 residues. The CDR3 here is CATSGTGEAYNEQFF. The CDR3 DNA reads TGTGCCACCAGTGGGACAGGGGAGGCCTACAATGAGCAGTTCTTC.

In this sample, this clonotype turned up a few times. This may be a read error: a much more frequent sequence differs by one nucleotide. The gene calls are TRBV5-4 and TRBJ1-2, with TRBD1 as a possible D gene (6 bases). V dropped 7 bases and J dropped 4 bases, with 14 bases sitting between them. This CDR3 is 13 amino acids long. The germline gives CDR1 SGHNT, CDR2 YYREEE (reference sequence). CDR3 sequence reads: CASAGVRTYGYTF. The CDR3 bases are TGTGCCAGCGCAGGGGTCCGCACCTATGGCTACACCTTC.